This TCR beta chain was sequenced during a study of blood T cell repertoires in COVID-19 (TCRdb year 2020). Background on the whole study: The collaborator samples originated in the United States, Italy and Spain and spanned the acute and convalescent phases of COVID-19. A de-identified subject ID, COVID-19 status, age in years and sex were almost always included in the sample metadata. A freely available public database, intended as a resource for researchers studying the immune response to SARS-CoV-2, is where the repertoires were released. The samples were drawn from two sources: the first 160 participants of the ongoing ImmuneRACE study, and over 950 subjects contributed by 6 global collaborators. The dataset comprised deeply sampled blood TCRbeta repertoires from subjects exposed to, actively infected with, or recovered from COVID-19. HLA class I and class II types, where available, came from metadata supplied by the sample provider rather than from assay-based typing. The prospective study material was composed of cDNA or gDNA derived from T cells, B-cell-depleted T cells, or PBMCs. The paper's findings and limits, for the study overall: Clinical and demographic metadata were provided uncurated, with the amount varying by source and participant.

TCRbeta CDR3 regions were amplified from genomic DNA by means of the immunoSEQ Assay, a bias-controlled multiplex PCR. The source study handled its data this way. The number of nucleated cells in each sample was estimated from the amplification of reference gene primers within the assay. To quantify the absolute abundance of each unique TCRbeta CDR3 rearrangement, sequence reads were collapsed and filtered. For each sample, productive Simpson clonality was calculated by taking the square root of Simpson's diversity index across productive rearrangements. TCRdb re-hosts the immuneACCESS table, in-frame sequences only. Its copies lack some clones; in the studies checked, an unresolved V gene accounts for under half of them, and the cause for the rest is not known. V, J and clone size were drawn from that table, and D and trimming were deduced from the DNA. The sample yields fewer than 60,000 clones; about four fifths were counted once. More than 20% of the sample is taken by the ten largest.

Regarding this clone: The specificity of this receptor is unknown. Qualities for individual bases were not recorded, and no much larger clone is one base off.

Including cysteine and phenylalanine, the CDR3 has 14 amino acids. Only the CDR3 DNA is retained, 42 bases long and in frame from the first base. From a lookup of the germline V gene, CDR1 and CDR2 are SGHVS and FQNEAQ. V loses 1 base, J loses 4 bases, and the germline ends lie 10 bases apart. One collaborating source in Seattle enrolled patients while the patients were actively infected and followed the patients over time throughout the course of disease. The collaborating institutions used their own protocols to collect whole blood in K2EDTA tubes. For TCRbeta analysis, collaborators shipped samples in one of three forms: frozen whole blood, isolated PBMCs, or DNA extracted from either of those sample types.

Sequencing was carried out using peripheral blood. Recombination joined TRBV7-8 with TRBJ1-2; too little of a D gene remains to name it. The origin of this receptor is a woman of 80 years or more with COVID-19, enrolled during active disease. The DNA is TGTGCCAGCAGCTTAGGAAACAGCCGCTATGGCTACACCTTC. Translated, this is CASSLGNSRYGYTF.